This TCR beta chain emerged from a study of CD8 T cells in Susac syndrome. Germline values: CDR1 DFQATT, CDR2 SNEGSKA (reference sequence). This CDR3 is 17 amino acids long. V lost 0 bases, J lost 0 bases, and 15 bases lay in between. An amount of RNA that ranged from roughly 0.45 to 1 ug was reverse transcribed with random hexamers. TCRdb reprocessed the immunoSEQ multiplex PCR reads with MiXCR, giving one entry per CDR3 protein. The sample lists hundreds of thousands of distinct CDR3 sequences; about 94% were seen once. The V call is TRBV20-1, the J call TRBJ1-5; maybe TRBD1 (5 bases). This clonotype originated in a human donor with Susac syndrome. Input material: CD4+ T cells from PBMCs. The CDR3 nucleotides are TGCAGTGCTAGAGAGCGGCAGGGATGGTATAGCAATCAGCCCCAGCATTTT. Encoded protein: CSARERQGWYSNQPQHF.